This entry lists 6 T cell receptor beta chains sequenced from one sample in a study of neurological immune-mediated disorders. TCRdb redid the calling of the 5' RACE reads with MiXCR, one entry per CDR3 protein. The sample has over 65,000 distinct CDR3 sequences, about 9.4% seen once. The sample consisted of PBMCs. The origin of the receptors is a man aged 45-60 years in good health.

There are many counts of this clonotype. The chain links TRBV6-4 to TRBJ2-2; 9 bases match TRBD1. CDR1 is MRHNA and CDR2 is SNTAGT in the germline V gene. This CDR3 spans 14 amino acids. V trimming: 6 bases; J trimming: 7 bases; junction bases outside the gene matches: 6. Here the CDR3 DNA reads TGTGCCAGCAGCCCGGGACAGGGTTTCGGGGAGCTGTTTTTT. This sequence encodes CASSPGQGFGELFF.

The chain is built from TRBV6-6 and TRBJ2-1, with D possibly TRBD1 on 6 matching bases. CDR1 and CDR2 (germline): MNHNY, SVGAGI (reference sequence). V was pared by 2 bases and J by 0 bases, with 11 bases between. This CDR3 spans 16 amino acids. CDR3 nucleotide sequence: TGTGCCAGCAGTTACAGACAGGCCAGCTCCTACAATGAGCAGTTCTTC. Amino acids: CASSYRQASSYNEQFF.

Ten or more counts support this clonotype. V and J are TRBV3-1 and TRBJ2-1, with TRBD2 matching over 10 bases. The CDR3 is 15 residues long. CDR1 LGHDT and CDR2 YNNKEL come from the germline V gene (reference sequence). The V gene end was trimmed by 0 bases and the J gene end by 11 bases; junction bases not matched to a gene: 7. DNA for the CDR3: TGTGCCAGCAGCCAAGATCTAACTAGCGGGATTCAGCAGTTCTTC. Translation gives CASSQDLTSGIQQFF.

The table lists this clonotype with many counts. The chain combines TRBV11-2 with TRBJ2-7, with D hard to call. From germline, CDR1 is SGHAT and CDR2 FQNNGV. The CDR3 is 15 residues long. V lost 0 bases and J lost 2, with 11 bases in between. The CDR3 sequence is CASSLDQAAPYEQYF. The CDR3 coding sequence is TGTGCCAGCAGCTTAGATCAGGCAGCCCCCTACGAGCAGTACTTC.

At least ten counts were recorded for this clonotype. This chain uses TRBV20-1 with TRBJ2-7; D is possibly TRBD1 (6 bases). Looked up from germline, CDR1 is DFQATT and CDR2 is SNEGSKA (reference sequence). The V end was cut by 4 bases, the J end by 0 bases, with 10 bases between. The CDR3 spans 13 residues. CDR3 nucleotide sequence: TGCAGTGCTACCCGACAGGTCTCCTACGAGCAGTACTTC. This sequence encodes CSATRQVSYEQYF.

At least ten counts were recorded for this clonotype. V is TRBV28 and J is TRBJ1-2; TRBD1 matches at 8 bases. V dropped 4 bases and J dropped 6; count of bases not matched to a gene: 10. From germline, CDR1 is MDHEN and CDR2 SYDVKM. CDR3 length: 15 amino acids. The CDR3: CASSYNPGQADGYTF. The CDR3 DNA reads TGTGCCAGCAGTTACAATCCGGGACAGGCAGATGGCTACACCTTC.